These T cell receptor beta chains were read from a single sample in a study of cytomegalovirus exposure and HLA in healthy donors. Clones were sequenced by immunoSEQ multiplex PCR, and TCRdb holds only the in-frame ones, with some missing. The profile shows about 59,000 clones, 75% to 85% of them singletons. Material: PBMCs. These receptors came from a middle-aged woman in good health and CMV-seronegative. The CDR3 runs from the conserved cysteine through the conserved F or W. The order of the fields is J gene, clone size, D gene, V gene, CDR3 DNA, CDR3 protein. A D gene is named only where the DNA matches it firmly. Rows may omit the clone size; those that give it use once, few, many or a size class.

>TRBJ1-5|NA|NA|TRBV2
TGTGCCAGCAGGGACGTACAGACAGGACGAAATCAGCCCCAGCATTTT
CASRDVQTGRNQPQHF
>TRBJ2-2|NA|TRBD2|TRBV6-1
TGTGCTGGGCGGGAGGGTTCCACCGGGGAGCTGTTTTTT
CAGREGSTGELFF
>TRBJ1-2|NA|NA|TRBV28
TGTGCCAGCAGTTCAGTTACTACCTATGGCTACACCTTC
CASSSVTTYGYTF
>TRBJ2-7|NA|TRBD1|TRBV6-5
TGTGCCAGCAGTTTGTCCGGGACAGGGTTCTACGAGCAGTACTTC
CASSLSGTGFYEQYF
>TRBJ2-7|NA|NA|TRBV4-1
TGCGCCAGCAGCCAAGATCCGCCCCTCGGAGGTTTCTCCTACGAGCAGTACTTC
CASSQDPPLGGFSYEQYF
>TRBJ1-1|NA|NA|TRBV6-1
TGTGCCAGCAGTCAACAGGGACGGACTGAAGCTTTCTTT
CASSQQGRTEAFF
>TRBJ2-3|NA|NA|TRBV18
TGTGCCAGCTCACTGGGCCTCGCGGATACGCAGTATTTT
CASSLGLADTQYF
>TRBJ2-2|NA|NA|TRBV5-1
TGCGCCAGCAGCTTGGCTGGGGCAACCGGGGAGCTGTTTTTT
CASSLAGATGELFF
>TRBJ1-2|NA|TRBD1|TRBV7-9
TGTGCCAGCAGCCCCGGGACAGGGGGCTATGGCTACACCTTC
CASSPGTGGYGYTF
>TRBJ2-1|NA|TRBD2|TRBV27
TGTGCCAGCAGTTTCCGGACTAGCGGGAGGGTCGATGAGCAGTTCTTC
CASSFRTSGRVDEQFF
>TRBJ2-3|NA|TRBD1|TRBV11-2
TGTGCCAGCAGCTTCCGACAGGGCCTTTTTACAGATACGCAGTATTTT
CASSFRQGLFTDTQYF
>TRBJ2-1|NA|TRBD2|TRBV15
TGTGCCACCGCTAGCGGGTCCTACAATGAGCAGTTCTTC
CATASGSYNEQFF
>TRBJ2-3|NA|TRBD2|TRBV28
TGTGCCAGCAGTTTATTCTCACTAGCGGGAGGGGGGAACACAGATACGCAGTATTTT
CASSLFSLAGGGNTDTQYF
>TRBJ2-1|NA|TRBD2|TRBV9
TGTGCCAGCACCCTGGGGCAGGGAGGGATCAATGAGCAGTTCTTC
CASTLGQGGINEQFF
>TRBJ2-7|once|TRBD1|TRBV10-2
TGCGCCAGCAGTCACGGGACAGGGGAAACCTACGAGCAGTACTTC
CASSHGTGETYEQYF
>TRBJ2-5|NA|NA|TRBV7-8
TGTGCCAGCAGCGCCAACGGGTGGTACCAAGAGACCCAGTACTTC
CASSANGWYQETQYF
>TRBJ2-3|few|TRBD1|TRBV7-2
TGTGCCAGCAGCTCCAGGGGGCCTAGCACAGATACGCAGTATTTT
CASSSRGPSTDTQYF
>TRBJ1-5|NA|NA|TRBV18
TGTGCCAGCTCACCACCCCGGGGTACGGCGAATCAGCCCCAGCATTTT
CASSPPRGTANQPQHF
>TRBJ1-1|NA|NA|TRBV19
TGTGCCAGCTACAGGATCGGCACTGAAGCTTTCTTT
CASYRIGTEAFF
>TRBJ2-2|NA|TRBD2|TRBV7-8
TGTGCCAGCAGCGCAGGGAGACTAGCGGGAGGTACCGGGGAGCTGTTTTTT
CASSAGRLAGGTGELFF
>TRBJ2-1|NA|TRBD2|TRBV28
TGTGCCAGCAGCACCGGGACTAGGCCCAATGAGCAGTTCTTC
CASSTGTRPNEQFF
>TRBJ2-1|NA|TRBD2|TRBV15
TGTGCCACCAGCAGAGACAAACTAGCGGGTTTTTACAATGAGCAGTTCTTC
CATSRDKLAGFYNEQFF
>TRBJ2-1|few|NA|TRBV30
TGTGCCTGGAGTCCGGGGGCCTACAATGAGCAGTTCTTC
CAWSPGAYNEQFF
>TRBJ1-1|NA|NA|TRBV7-9
TGTGCCAGCAGCCACCCACAGGCTGAAGCTTTCTTT
CASSHPQAEAFF
>TRBJ1-1|NA|TRBD1|TRBV29-1
TGCAGCGTTGAATCAGGACAGGGTACTGAAGCTTTCTTT
CSVESGQGTEAFF
>TRBJ2-3|NA|NA|TRBV12-5
TGTGCTAGTGGTTTGGCCCCCAAAGGGGAGGACACAGATACGCAGTATTTT
CASGLAPKGEDTDTQYF
>TRBJ2-7|NA|TRBD2|TRBV28
TGTGCCAGCAGTTTGAGTAGCGGGTACTCCTACGAGCAGTACTTC
CASSLSSGYSYEQYF
>TRBJ1-2|NA|NA|TRBV27
TGTGCCAGCAGTTTGTCGACTCACTATGGCTACACCTTC
CASSLSTHYGYTF
>TRBJ2-6|NA|TRBD1|TRBV19
TGTGCCAGTAGTATAGGTAGGGACAGGGGAGTCCCTGGGGCCAACGTCCTGACTTTC
CASSIGRDRGVPGANVLTF
>TRBJ2-7|NA|TRBD2|TRBV5-4
TGTGCCAGCAGCTTGTTGCCTAGCGGCCGTTACGAGCAGTACTTC
CASSLLPSGRYEQYF
>TRBJ1-4|NA|NA|TRBV4-3
TGCGCCAGCAGCCAAGAGAGGGCCCAGGTGAGGCATTATGAAAAACTGTTTTTT
CASSQERAQVRHYEKLFF
>TRBJ1-2|few|TRBD1|TRBV6-5
TGTGCCAGCAGTTCCCCGGGACAGGGGGCTGAGGGCTACACCTTC
CASSSPGQGAEGYTF
>TRBJ1-1|few|NA|TRBV20-1
TGCAGTGCTAGAGCGCCGGGTGAAGCTTTCTTT
CSARAPGEAFF
>TRBJ2-7|NA|TRBD2|TRBV4-2
TGTGCCAGCAGCCAAGGCCCCCCGACTAGCGGGAGAGCGAACGAGCAGTACTTC
CASSQGPPTSGRANEQYF
>TRBJ2-3|NA|TRBD2|TRBV27
TGTGCCAGCAGTCCCGGGACTAGCGCCACAGATACGCAGTATTTC
CASSPGTSATDTQYF
>TRBJ2-5|NA|NA|TRBV28
TGTGCCAGCAGTATACAGGGCGGAGAGACCCAGTACTTC
CASSIQGGETQYF
>TRBJ2-7|NA|NA|TRBV19
TGTGCCAGTAGTACCCGGAGGGAGCCATACTACGAGCAGTACTTC
CASSTRREPYYEQYF
>TRBJ1-2|NA|NA|TRBV5-4
TGTGCCAGCAGACTTCAGGGGAACTATGGCTACACCTTC
CASRLQGNYGYTF
>TRBJ1-5|NA|NA|TRBV10-2
TGCGCCAGCAGTGATCGCCAACAGGGTATGGATCAGCCCCAGCATTTT
CASSDRQQGMDQPQHF
>TRBJ1-2|NA|NA|TRBV28
TGTGCCAGCAGGTACCCTACGGGGGGCCGGTATGGCTACACCTTC
CASRYPTGGRYGYTF
>TRBJ1-2|few|TRBD1|TRBV5-1
TGCGCCAGCAGCCCGGGACAGGACAATGGCTACACCTTC
CASSPGQDNGYTF
>TRBJ2-6|NA|NA|TRBV9
TGTGCCAGCAGCTATAGAACCCAGGGACTCTCTGGGGCCAACGTCCTGACTTTC
CASSYRTQGLSGANVLTF
>TRBJ1-1|NA|TRBD1|TRBV2
TGTGCCAGCTGCTATGGACAGGCCGTTTCAGCTTTCTTT
CASCYGQAVSAFF
>TRBJ2-5|NA|TRBD2|TRBV5-1
TGCGCCAGCAGCATCGGACTAGCGGGGCGCCTTCAAGAGACCCAGTACTTC
CASSIGLAGRLQETQYF
>TRBJ1-5|NA|NA|TRBV6-5
TGTGCCAGCAGACGCGGACTGTCCAATCAGCCCCAGCATTTT
CASRRGLSNQPQHF
>TRBJ1-2|NA|NA|TRBV5-4
TGTGCCAGCAGCCATCCGGGGGGCCCTAACTATGGCTACACCTTC
CASSHPGGPNYGYTF
>TRBJ1-2|NA|TRBD1|TRBV28
TGTGCCAGCAGGTCCGGAGGACAGGGTGTTGGCTACACCTTC
CASRSGGQGVGYTF
>TRBJ2-7|NA|NA|TRBV28
TGTGCCAGCAGGCGGGCAGAGACAGGACTCTACGAGCAGTACTTC
CASRRAETGLYEQYF
>TRBJ1-2|NA|NA|TRBV27
TGTGCCAGCAGTTCAAATCCCCTGACGGAGCTCTATGGCTACACCTTC
CASSSNPLTELYGYTF
>TRBJ2-3|NA|TRBD2|TRBV6-5
TGTGCCAGCAGTTCGGGAGGACCAACGCAGTATTTT
CASSSGGPTQYF
>TRBJ1-3|NA|TRBD1|TRBV4-1
TGCGCCAGCAGCCAAGCGGACAGGGGGCTCGGAAACACCATATATTTT
CASSQADRGLGNTIYF
>TRBJ2-2|few|TRBD2|TRBV5-1
TGCGCCAGCAGAACTAGCGGGAGACCCGACGGGGAGCTGTTTTTT
CASRTSGRPDGELFF
>TRBJ1-3|NA|NA|TRBV5-1
TGCGCCAGCAGCTTAGCAGGGACTGGAAACACCATATATTTT
CASSLAGTGNTIYF